Reported below is one T cell receptor (beta chain). The V gene end was trimmed by 4 bases and the J gene end by 3 bases; junction bases not matched to a gene: 7. The CDR3 runs to 16 residues. Germline CDR1 and CDR2: SGHRS and YFSETQ. The sample belongs to a study of blood T cell repertoires in COVID-19. Using immunoSEQ multiplex PCR, the repertoire was profiled, and TCRdb retains in-frame clones only, with some absent. The sample yields 150,000 or so clones, around 88% seen once. Sequencing used peripheral blood. This TCR was recovered from a human donor in a cohort sampled during active COVID-19. V and J are TRBV5-1 and TRBJ2-3; the match to TRBD1 covers 11 bases. The DNA for the CDR3 is TGCGCCAGCAGCGTATCCGGGACAGGGGGAACAGATACGCAGTATTTT. Translated: CASSVSGTGGTDTQYF.